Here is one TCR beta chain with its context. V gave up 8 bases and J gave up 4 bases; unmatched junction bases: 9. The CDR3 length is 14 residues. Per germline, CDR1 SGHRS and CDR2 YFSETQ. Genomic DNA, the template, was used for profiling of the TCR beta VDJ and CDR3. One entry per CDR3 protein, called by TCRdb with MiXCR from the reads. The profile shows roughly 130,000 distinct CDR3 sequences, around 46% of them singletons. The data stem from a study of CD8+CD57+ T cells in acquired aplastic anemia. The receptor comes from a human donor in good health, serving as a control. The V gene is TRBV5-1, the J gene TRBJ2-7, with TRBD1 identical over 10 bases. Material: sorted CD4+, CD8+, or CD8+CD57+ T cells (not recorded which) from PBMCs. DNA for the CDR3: TGCGCCAGTACACCGGGACAGGGGTCGTACGAGCAGTACTTC. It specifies CASTPGQGSYEQYF.